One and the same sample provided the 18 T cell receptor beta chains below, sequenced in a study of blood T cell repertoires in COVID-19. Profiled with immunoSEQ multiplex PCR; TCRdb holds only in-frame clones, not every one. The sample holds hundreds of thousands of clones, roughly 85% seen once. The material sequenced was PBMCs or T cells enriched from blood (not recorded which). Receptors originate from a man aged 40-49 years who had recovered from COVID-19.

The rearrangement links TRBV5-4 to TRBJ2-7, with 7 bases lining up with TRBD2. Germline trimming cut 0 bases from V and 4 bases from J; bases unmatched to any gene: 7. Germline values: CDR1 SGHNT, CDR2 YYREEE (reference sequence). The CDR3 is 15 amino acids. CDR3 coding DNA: TGTGCCAGCAGCTTGGAGTCTAGCGGTAGATACGAGCAGTACTTC. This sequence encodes CASSLESSGRYEQYF.

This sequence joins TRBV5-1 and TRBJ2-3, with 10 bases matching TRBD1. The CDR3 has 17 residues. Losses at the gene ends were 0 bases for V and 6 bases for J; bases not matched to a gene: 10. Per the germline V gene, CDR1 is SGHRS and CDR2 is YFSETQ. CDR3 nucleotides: TGCGCCAGCAGCTTGGGAGGTATGGGACAGGGGTCGGATACGCAGTATTTT. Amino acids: CASSLGGMGQGSDTQYF.

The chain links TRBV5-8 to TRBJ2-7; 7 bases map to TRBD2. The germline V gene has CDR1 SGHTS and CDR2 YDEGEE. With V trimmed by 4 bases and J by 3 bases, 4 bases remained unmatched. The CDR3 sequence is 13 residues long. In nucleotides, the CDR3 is TGTGCCAGCAGCCCAGGACTAGTCTACGAGCAGTACTTC. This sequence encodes CASSPGLVYEQYF.

In nucleotides, the CDR3 is TGTGCCAGCAGTTTCGCGGGAGCGCTATACGAGCAGTACTTC. Protein: CASSFAGALYEQYF. The chain carries TRBV28 and TRBJ2-7; 7 nucleotides agree with TRBD2. The CDR3 sequence is 14 residues long. V shed 3 bases, J shed 4 bases, and the junction held 6 bases outside the gene matches. Germline CDR1 MDHEN, CDR2 SYDVKM.

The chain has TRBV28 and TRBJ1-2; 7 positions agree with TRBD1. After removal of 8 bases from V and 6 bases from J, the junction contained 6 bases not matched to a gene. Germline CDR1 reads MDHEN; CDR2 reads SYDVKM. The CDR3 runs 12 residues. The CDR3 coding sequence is TGTGCCAGCGGGGACAGAAGAAATGGCTACACCTTC. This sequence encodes CASGDRRNGYTF.

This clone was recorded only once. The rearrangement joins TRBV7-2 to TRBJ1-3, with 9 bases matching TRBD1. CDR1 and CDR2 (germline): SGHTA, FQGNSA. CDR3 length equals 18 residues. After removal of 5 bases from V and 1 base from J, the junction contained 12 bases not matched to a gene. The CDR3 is CASSKDRGYASSGNTIYF. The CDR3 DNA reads TGTGCCAGCAGCAAAGACAGGGGGTACGCCAGTTCTGGAAACACCATATATTTT. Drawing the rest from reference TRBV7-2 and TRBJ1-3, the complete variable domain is GAGVSQSPSNKVTEKGKDVELRCDPISGHTALYWYRQSLGQGLEFLIYFQGNSAPDKSGLPSDRFSAERTGGSVSTLTIQRTQQEDSAVYLCASSKDRGYASSGNTIYFGEGSWLTVV.

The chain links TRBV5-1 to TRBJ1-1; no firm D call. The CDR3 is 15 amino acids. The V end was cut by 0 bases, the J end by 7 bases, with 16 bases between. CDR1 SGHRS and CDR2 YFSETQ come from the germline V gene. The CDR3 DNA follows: TGCGCCAGCAGCTTGGCGGGTTCTCTCACCGTTGAAGCTTTCTTT. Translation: CASSLAGSLTVEAFF. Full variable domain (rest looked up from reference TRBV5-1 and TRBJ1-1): KAGVTQTPRYLIKTRGQQVTLSCSPISGHRSVSWYQQTPGQGLQFLFEYFSETQRNKGNFPGRFSGRQFSNSRSEMNVSTLELGDSALYLCASSLAGSLTVEAFFGQGTRLTVV.

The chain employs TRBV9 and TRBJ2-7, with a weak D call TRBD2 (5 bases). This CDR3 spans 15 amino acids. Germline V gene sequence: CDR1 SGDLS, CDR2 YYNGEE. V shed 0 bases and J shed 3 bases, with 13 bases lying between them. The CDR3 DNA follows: TGTGCCAGCAGCGTAGGTAGCGACCCGTTCTACGAGCAGTACTTC. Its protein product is CASSVGSDPFYEQYF.

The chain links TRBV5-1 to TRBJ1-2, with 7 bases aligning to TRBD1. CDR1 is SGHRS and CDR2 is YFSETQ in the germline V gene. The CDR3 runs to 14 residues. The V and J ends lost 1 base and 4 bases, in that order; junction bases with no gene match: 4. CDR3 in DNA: TGCGCCAGCAGCTTGCGGGGACAGTCCTATGGCTACACCTTC. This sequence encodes CASSLRGQSYGYTF.

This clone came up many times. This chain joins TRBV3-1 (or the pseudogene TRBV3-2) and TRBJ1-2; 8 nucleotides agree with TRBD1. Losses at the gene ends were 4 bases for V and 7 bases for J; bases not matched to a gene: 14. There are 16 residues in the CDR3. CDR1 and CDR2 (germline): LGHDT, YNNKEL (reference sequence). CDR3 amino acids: CASSPIGQGVWSGYTF. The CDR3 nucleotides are TGTGCCAGCAGCCCGATTGGACAGGGCGTTTGGTCTGGCTACACCTTC.

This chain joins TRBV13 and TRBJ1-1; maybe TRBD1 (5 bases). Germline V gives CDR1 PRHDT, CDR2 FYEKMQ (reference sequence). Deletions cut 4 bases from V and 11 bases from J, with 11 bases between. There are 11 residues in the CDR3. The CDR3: CASSSGTSAFF. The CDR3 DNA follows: TGTGCCAGCAGCTCCGGGACTAGCGCTTTCTTT.

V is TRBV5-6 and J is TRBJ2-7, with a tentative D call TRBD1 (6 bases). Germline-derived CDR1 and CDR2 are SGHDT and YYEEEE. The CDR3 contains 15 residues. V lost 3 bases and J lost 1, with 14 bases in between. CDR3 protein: CASSSSWQGSYEQYF. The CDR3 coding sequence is TGTGCCAGCAGCTCGAGTTGGCAGGGGTCCTACGAGCAGTACTTC.

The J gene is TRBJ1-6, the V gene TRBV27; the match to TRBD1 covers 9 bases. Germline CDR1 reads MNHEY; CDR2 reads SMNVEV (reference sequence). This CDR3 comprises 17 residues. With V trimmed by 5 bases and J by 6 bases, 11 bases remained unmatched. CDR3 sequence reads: CASSPLRDRAANSPLHF. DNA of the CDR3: TGTGCCAGCAGTCCACTCCGGGACAGGGCGGCTAATTCACCCCTCCACTTT.

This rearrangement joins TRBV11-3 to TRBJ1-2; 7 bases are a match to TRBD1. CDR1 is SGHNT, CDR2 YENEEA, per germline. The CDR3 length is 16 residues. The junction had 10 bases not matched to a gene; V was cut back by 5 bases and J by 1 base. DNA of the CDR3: TGTGCCAGCAGCGGCCGGGACAGAAAATATAACTATGGCTACACCTTC. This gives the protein CASSGRDRKYNYGYTF.

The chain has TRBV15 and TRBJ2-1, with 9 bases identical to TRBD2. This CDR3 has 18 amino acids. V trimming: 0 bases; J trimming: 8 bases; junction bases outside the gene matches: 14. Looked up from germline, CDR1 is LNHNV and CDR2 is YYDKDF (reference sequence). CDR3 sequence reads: CATSRDMGGRAGEDEQFF. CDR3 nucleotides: TGTGCCACCAGCAGAGATATGGGCGGGAGGGCCGGTGAGGATGAGCAGTTCTTC.

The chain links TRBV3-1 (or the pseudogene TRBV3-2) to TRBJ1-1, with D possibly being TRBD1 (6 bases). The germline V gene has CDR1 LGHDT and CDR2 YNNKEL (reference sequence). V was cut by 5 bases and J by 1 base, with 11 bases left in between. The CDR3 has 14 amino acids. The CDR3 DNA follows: TGTGCCAGCAGCTTTGGGACACCGAACACTGAAGCTTTCTTT. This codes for CASSFGTPNTEAFF.

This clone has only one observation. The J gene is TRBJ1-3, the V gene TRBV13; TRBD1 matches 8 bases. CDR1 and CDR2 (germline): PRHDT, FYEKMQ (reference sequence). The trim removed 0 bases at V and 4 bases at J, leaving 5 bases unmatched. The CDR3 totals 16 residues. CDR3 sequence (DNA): TGTGCCAGCAGCTTAGGCCGAACAGGGGGAGGAAACACCATATATTTT. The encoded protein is CASSLGRTGGGNTIYF.

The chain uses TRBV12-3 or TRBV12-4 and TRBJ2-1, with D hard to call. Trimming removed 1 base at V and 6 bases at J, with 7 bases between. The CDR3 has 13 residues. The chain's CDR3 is CASSLGAFNEQFF. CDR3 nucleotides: TGTGCCAGCAGTTTAGGGGCCTTCAATGAGCAGTTCTTC.